These T cell receptor beta chains were read from a single sample in a study of shared clonotypes between healthy human individuals. Produced via immunoSEQ multiplex PCR; TCRdb's table is partial and in-frame only. This table has more than 2 million clones, around 95% appearing once. Material for sequencing was naive CD4+ T cells sorted from blood. Every receptor here comes from a man younger than 35 in good health. Both conserved end residues are part of each CDR3. A D gene is named only where the DNA matches it firmly. The size of a clone is reported for some rows only, either as once, few or many, or as a class for expanded clones.

cdr3_aa: CAISGGQGGPQHF
cdr3_nt: TGTGCCATCAGTGGTGGACAGGGCGGTCCCCAGCATTTT
j_call: TRBJ1-5
cdr3_length: 13
clone_size: .
d_call: TRBD1
v_call: TRBV10-3

cdr3_aa: CASSLVGAGSGNTIYF
cdr3_nt: TGTGCCAGCAGCTTGGTCGGTGCTGGGTCTGGAAACACCATATATTTT
j_call: TRBJ1-3
cdr3_length: 16
clone_size: .
d_call: .
v_call: TRBV5-4

cdr3_aa: CASSELAGGTDTQYF
cdr3_nt: TGCGCCAGCAGCGAACTAGCGGGGGGCACAGATACGCAGTATTTT
j_call: TRBJ2-3
cdr3_length: 15
clone_size: .
d_call: TRBD2
v_call: TRBV5-1

cdr3_aa: CASSLESFWDDEQFF
cdr3_nt: TGTGCCAGCAGCTTGGAGAGCTTCTGGGACGATGAGCAGTTCTTC
j_call: TRBJ2-1
cdr3_length: 15
clone_size: .
d_call: .
v_call: TRBV5-6

cdr3_aa: CSVTARNTGELFF
cdr3_nt: TGCAGCGTTACAGCACGGAACACCGGGGAGCTGTTTTTT
j_call: TRBJ2-2
cdr3_length: 13
clone_size: once
d_call: .
v_call: TRBV29-1

cdr3_aa: CASMRSSTDTQYF
cdr3_nt: TGTGCCAGCATGAGGTCTAGCACAGATACGCAGTATTTT
j_call: TRBJ2-3
cdr3_length: 13
clone_size: .
d_call: .
v_call: TRBV6-5

cdr3_aa: CASSARESNQPQHF
cdr3_nt: TGTGCCAGCAGCGCCAGAGAAAGCAATCAGCCCCAGCATTTT
j_call: TRBJ1-5
cdr3_length: 14
clone_size: once
d_call: .
v_call: TRBV6-6

cdr3_aa: CASSLRGNLAKNIQYF
cdr3_nt: TGTGCCAGCAGTTTACGCGGGAACCTAGCCAAAAACATTCAGTACTTC
j_call: TRBJ2-4
cdr3_length: 16
clone_size: .
d_call: .
v_call: TRBV28

cdr3_aa: CAWSPTGRALNTEAFF
cdr3_nt: TGTGCCTGGAGCCCAACGGGTAGGGCCTTGAACACTGAAGCTTTCTTT
j_call: TRBJ1-1
cdr3_length: 16
clone_size: .
d_call: .
v_call: TRBV30

cdr3_aa: CASSEDGNSPLHF
cdr3_nt: TGCGCCAGCAGTGAGGACGGTAATTCACCCCTCCACTTT
j_call: TRBJ1-6
cdr3_length: 13
clone_size: .
d_call: .
v_call: TRBV10-1

cdr3_aa: CASSAAGQGGGDTQYF
cdr3_nt: TGTGCCAGTAGTGCCGCGGGACAGGGCGGGGGCGATACGCAGTATTTT
j_call: TRBJ2-3
cdr3_length: 16
clone_size: .
d_call: TRBD1
v_call: TRBV19

cdr3_aa: CASSLLRDSYGYTF
cdr3_nt: TGTGCCAGCTCACTCTTGAGGGACAGCTATGGCTACACCTTC
j_call: TRBJ1-2
cdr3_length: 14
clone_size: .
d_call: TRBD1
v_call: TRBV18

cdr3_aa: CASSENRYSNQPQHF
cdr3_nt: TGTGCCAGCAGTGAAAACAGGTATAGCAATCAGCCCCAGCATTTT
j_call: TRBJ1-5
cdr3_length: 15
clone_size: .
d_call: .
v_call: TRBV2

cdr3_aa: CASSLGSGTYNEQFF
cdr3_nt: TGCGCCAGCAGCCTGGGGTCCGGCACCTACAATGAGCAGTTCTTC
j_call: TRBJ2-1
cdr3_length: 15
clone_size: .
d_call: .
v_call: TRBV5-1

cdr3_aa: CASSPGGYKETQYF
cdr3_nt: TGTGCCAGCAGCCCAGGGGGATACAAGGAGACCCAGTACTTC
j_call: TRBJ2-5
cdr3_length: 14
clone_size: .
d_call: TRBD1
v_call: TRBV13

cdr3_aa: CASSQGRAGGPGYEQYF
cdr3_nt: TGCGCCAGCAGCCAGGGCCGAGCGGGAGGGCCGGGGTACGAGCAGTACTTC
j_call: TRBJ2-7
cdr3_length: 17
clone_size: .
d_call: TRBD2
v_call: TRBV4-1

cdr3_aa: CASSLRGGGSYEQYF
cdr3_nt: TGTGCCAGCAGCTTAAGGGGCGGGGGCTCCTACGAGCAGTACTTC
j_call: TRBJ2-7
cdr3_length: 15
clone_size: .
d_call: TRBD2
v_call: TRBV7-2

cdr3_aa: CASSPKGPGTTLEKLFF
cdr3_nt: TGTGCCAGCAGCCCCAAGGGCCCCGGGACTACGCTTGAAAAACTGTTTTTT
j_call: TRBJ1-4
cdr3_length: 17
clone_size: .
d_call: .
v_call: TRBV5-4

cdr3_aa: CASSRASGAHYEQYF
cdr3_nt: TGTGCCAGCAGCCGGGCGTCGGGAGCTCACTACGAGCAGTACTTC
j_call: TRBJ2-7
cdr3_length: 15
clone_size: .
d_call: .
v_call: TRBV11-2

cdr3_aa: CAISEGVGSSNQPQHF
cdr3_nt: TGTGCCATCAGTGAAGGGGTCGGCAGTAGCAATCAGCCCCAGCATTTT
j_call: TRBJ1-5
cdr3_length: 16
clone_size: .
d_call: .
v_call: TRBV10-3

cdr3_aa: CASSRAGGLQPQHF
cdr3_nt: TGTGCCAGCTCCAGGGCGGGGGGCCTTCAGCCCCAGCATTTT
j_call: TRBJ1-5
cdr3_length: 14
clone_size: .
d_call: .
v_call: TRBV6-1